This T cell receptor (beta chain) originates from a study of human T cells and chemical hapten exposure. The authors' total RNA extraction used unfractionated whole blood. The sample holds many counts of this clonotype. In the library, unique molecular identifiers were attached to individual cDNA molecules. MiXCR, run by TCRdb on the reads, gives a single entry per CDR3 protein. The table lists about 120,000 distinct CDR3 sequences, 8.5% to 9% of them singletons, with about 1.4% in the top ten. Unmatched junction bases numbered 0, after V lost 3 bases and J lost 4 bases. This CDR3 region has 14 residues.

The sample taken for sequencing was whole blood. This sequence joins TRBV12-3 or TRBV12-4 and TRBJ2-5, with 12 bases lining up with TRBD1. This TCR was sampled from a human donor in good health. Some clones in this sample may be carry-over from other donors' samples. The CDR3 region is CASSLGQGAETQYF. CDR3 in DNA: TGTGCCAGCAGTTTGGGACAGGGGGCAGAGACCCAGTACTTC.